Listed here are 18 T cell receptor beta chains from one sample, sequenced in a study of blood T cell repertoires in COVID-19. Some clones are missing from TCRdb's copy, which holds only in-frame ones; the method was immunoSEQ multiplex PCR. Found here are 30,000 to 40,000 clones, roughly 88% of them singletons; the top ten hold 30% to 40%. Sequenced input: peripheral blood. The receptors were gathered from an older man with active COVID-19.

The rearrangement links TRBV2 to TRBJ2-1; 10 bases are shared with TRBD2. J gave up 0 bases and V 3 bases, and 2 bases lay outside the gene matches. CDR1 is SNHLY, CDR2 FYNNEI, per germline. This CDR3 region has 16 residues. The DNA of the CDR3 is TGTGCCAGCAGTGACCCTAGCGGGAGCTCCTACAATGAGCAGTTCTTC. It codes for CASSDPSGSSYNEQFF.

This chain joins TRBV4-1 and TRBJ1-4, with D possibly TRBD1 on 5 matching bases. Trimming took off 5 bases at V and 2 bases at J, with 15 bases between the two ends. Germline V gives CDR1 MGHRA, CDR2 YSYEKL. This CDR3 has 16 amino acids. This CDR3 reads CASSFNRGGTNEKLFF. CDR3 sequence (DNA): TGCGCCAGCAGCTTTAATAGGGGCGGCACTAATGAAAAACTGTTTTTT.

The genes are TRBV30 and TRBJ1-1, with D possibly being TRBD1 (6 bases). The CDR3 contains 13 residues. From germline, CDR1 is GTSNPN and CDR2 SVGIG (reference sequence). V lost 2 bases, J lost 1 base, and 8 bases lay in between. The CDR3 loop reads CAWSRGWNTEAFF. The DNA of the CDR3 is TGTGCCTGGAGTAGGGGGTGGAACACTGAAGCTTTCTTT.

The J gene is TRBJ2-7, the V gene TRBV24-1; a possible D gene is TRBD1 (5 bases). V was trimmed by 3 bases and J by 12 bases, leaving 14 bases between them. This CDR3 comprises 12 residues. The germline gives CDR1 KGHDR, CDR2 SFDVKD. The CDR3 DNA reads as TGTGCCACCAGTGATGAACCGGTGGGGCCGTACTTC. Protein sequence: CATSDEPVGPYF.

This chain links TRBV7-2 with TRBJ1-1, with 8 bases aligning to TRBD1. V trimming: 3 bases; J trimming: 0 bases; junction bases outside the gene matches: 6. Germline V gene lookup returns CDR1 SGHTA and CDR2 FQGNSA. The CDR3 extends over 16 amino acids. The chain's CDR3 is CASSLRRTGLNTEAFF. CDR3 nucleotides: TGTGCCAGCAGCTTGAGACGGACAGGGTTGAACACTGAAGCTTTCTTT.

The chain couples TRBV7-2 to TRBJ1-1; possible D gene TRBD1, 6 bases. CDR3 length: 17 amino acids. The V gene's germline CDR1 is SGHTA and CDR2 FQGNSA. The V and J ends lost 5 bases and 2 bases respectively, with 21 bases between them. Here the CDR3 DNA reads TGTGCCAGCAGCGCACACCTCACAGGGACAATTAACACTGAAGCTTTCTTT. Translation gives CASSAHLTGTINTEAFF. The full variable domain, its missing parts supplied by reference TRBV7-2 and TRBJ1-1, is GAGVSQSPSNKVTEKGKDVELRCDPISGHTALYWYRQSLGQGLEFLIYFQGNSAPDKSGLPSDRFSAERTGGSVSTLTIQRTQQEDSAVYLCASSAHLTGTINTEAFFGQGTRLTVV.

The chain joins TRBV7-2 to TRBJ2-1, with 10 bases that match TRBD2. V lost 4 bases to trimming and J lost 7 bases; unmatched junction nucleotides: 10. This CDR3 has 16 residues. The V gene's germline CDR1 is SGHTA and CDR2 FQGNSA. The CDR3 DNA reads TGTGCCAGCAGCTCTCAAGCGGGAGGGCCGGGGAATGAGCAGTTCTTC. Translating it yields CASSSQAGGPGNEQFF.

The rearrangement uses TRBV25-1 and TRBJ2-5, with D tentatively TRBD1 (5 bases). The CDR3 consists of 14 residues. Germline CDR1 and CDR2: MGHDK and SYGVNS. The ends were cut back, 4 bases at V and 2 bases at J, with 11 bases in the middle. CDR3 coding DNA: TGTGCCAGCAGTGGTCGTGGGGCTCAAGAGACCCAGTACTTC. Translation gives CASSGRGAQETQYF.

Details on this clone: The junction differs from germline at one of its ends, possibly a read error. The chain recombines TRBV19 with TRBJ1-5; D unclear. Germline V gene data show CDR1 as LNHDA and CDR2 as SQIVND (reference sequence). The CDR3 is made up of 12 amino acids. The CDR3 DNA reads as TGTGCCAGTAATATAGGAGGCCAGCCCCAGCATTTT. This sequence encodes CASNIGGQPQHF.

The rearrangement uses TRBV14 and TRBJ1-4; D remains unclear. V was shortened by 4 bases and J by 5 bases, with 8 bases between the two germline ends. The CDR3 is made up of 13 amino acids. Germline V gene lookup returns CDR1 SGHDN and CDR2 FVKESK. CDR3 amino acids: CASSRQVNEKLFF. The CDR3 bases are TGTGCCAGCAGCCGGCAGGTGAATGAAAAACTGTTTTTT. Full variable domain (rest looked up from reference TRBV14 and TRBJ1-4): EAGVTQFPSHSVIEKGQTVTLRCDPISGHDNLYWYRRVMGKEIKFLLHFVKESKQDESGMPNNRFLAERTGGTYSTLKVQPAELEDSGVYFCASSRQVNEKLFFGSGTQLSVL.

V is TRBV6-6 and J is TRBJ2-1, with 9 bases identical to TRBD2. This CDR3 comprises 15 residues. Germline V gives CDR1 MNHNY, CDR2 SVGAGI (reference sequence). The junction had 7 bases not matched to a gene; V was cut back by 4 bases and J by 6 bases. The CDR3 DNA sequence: TGTGCCAGCAGTTTCTTTAGCGGGAGTGTCAATGAGCAGTTCTTC. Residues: CASSFFSGSVNEQFF.

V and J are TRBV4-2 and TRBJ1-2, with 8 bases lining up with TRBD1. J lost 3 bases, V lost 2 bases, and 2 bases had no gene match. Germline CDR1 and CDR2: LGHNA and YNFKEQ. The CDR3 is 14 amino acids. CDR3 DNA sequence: TGTGCCAGCAGCCAACCGGGACAGGACTATGGCTACACCTTC. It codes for CASSQPGQDYGYTF.

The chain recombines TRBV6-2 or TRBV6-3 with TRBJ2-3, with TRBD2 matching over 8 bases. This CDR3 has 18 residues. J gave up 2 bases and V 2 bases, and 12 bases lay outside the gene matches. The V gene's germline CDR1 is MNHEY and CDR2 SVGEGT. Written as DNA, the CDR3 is TGTGCCAGCAGTTACCTCGTCGGGAGGGCCCGGGTCACAGATACGCAGTATTTT. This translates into CASSYLVGRARVTDTQYF.

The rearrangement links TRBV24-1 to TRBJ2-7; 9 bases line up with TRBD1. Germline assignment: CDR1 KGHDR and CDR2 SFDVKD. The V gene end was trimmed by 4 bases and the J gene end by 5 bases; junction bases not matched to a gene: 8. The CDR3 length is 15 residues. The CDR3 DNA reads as TGTGCCACCAGTGACCCGGGACAGGGTAAAAACGAGCAGTACTTC. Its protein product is CATSDPGQGKNEQYF.

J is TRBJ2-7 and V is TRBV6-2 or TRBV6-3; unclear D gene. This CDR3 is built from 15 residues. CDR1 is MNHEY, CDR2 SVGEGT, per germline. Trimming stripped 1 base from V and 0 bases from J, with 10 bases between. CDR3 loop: CASSYLGQSSYEQYF. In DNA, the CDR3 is TGTGCCAGCAGTTACTTGGGCCAGAGCTCCTACGAGCAGTACTTC.

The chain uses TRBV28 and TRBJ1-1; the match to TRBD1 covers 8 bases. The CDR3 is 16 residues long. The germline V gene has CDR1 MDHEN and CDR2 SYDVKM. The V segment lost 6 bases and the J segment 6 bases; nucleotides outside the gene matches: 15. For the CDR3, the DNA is TGTGCCAGCAGCATAACCATGAGCAGGGGGCAGGCTGAAGCTTTCTTT. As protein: CASSITMSRGQAEAFF.

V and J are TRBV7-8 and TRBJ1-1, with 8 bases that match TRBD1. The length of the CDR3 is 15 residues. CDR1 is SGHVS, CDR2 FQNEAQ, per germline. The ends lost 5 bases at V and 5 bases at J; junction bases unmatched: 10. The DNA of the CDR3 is TGTGCCAGCAGCCGCCCGCCAGGGGGCAGAACTGAAGCTTTCTTT. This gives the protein CASSRPPGGRTEAFF.

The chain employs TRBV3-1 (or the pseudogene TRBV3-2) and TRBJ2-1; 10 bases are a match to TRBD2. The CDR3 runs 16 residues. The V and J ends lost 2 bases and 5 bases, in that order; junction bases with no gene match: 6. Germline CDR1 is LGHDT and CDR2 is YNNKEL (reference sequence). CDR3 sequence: CASSQRGSGGNNEQFF. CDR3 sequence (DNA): TGTGCCAGCAGCCAAAGGGGTAGCGGGGGGAACAATGAGCAGTTCTTC.